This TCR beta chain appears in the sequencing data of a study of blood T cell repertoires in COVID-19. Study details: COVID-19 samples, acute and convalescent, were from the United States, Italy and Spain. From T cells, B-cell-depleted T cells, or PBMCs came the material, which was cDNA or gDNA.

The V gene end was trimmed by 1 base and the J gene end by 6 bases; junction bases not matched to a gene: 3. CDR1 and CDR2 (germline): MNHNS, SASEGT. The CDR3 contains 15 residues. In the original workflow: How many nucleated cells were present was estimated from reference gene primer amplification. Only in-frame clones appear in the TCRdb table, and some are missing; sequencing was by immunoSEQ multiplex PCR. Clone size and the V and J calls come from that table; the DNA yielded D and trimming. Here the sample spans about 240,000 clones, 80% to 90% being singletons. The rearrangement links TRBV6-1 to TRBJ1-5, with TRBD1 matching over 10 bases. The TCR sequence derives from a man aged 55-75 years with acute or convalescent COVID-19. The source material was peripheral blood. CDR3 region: CASSEGTGGAQPQHF. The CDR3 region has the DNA TGTGCCAGCAGTGAAGGGACAGGGGGAGCTCAGCCCCAGCATTTT.